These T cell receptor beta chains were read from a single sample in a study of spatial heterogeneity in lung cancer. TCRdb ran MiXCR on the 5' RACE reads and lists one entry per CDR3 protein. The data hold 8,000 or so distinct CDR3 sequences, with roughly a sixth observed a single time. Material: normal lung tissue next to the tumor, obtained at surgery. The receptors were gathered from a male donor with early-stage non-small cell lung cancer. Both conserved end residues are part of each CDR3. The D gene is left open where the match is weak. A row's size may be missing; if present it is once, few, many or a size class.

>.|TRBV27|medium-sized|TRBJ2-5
CASSLNTRVETQYF
TGTGCCAGCAGTTTAAACACCAGGGTGGAGACCCAGTACTTC
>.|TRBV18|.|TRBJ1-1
CASSPRQQGTTEAFF
TGTGCCAGCTCACCGAGACAGCAGGGGACAACTGAAGCTTTCTTT
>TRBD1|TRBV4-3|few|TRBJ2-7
CASSRGQGVAYEQYF
TGCGCCAGCAGCCGGGGACAGGGGGTAGCCTACGAGCAGTACTTC
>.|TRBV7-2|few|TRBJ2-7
CASSLSGQPSYEQYF
TGTGCCAGCAGCTTATCGGGACAACCATCCTACGAGCAGTACTTC
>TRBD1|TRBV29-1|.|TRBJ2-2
CSGRGQANTGELFF
TGCAGCGGGAGGGGACAGGCGAACACCGGGGAGCTGTTTTTT
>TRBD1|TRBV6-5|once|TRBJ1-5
CASSLGTGNEPQHF
TGTGCCAGCAGCCTAGGGACAGGCAATGAGCCCCAGCATTTT
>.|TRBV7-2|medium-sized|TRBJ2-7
CASSLAGGAPGYEQYF
TGTGCCAGCAGCTTAGCGGGGGGGGCCCCGGGCTACGAGCAGTACTTC
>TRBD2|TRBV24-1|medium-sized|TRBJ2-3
CATSDFGLAGDLDTQYF
TGTGCCACCAGTGATTTCGGTCTAGCGGGGGATCTCGATACGCAGTATTTT
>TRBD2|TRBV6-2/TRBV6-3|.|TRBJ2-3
CASRTAGGTDTQYF
TGTGCCAGCAGAACAGCGGGGGGCACAGATACGCAGTATTTT
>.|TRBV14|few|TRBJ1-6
CASSQAGRNSPLHF
TGTGCCAGCAGCCAAGCTGGGCGCAATTCACCCCTCCACTTT
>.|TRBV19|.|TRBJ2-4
CASSAGADIQYF
TGTGCCAGTAGTGCCGGGGCGGACATTCAGTACTTC
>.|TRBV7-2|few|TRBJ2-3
CASTRVPASTDTQYF
TGTGCCAGCACCCGCGTGCCAGCTAGCACAGATACGCAGTATTTT
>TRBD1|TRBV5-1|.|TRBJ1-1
CASSADRGMGTEAFF
TGCGCCAGCAGCGCGGACAGGGGAATGGGGACTGAAGCTTTCTTT
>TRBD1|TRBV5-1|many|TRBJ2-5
CASSPTGGTQETQYF
TGCGCCAGCAGCCCGACAGGGGGGACTCAAGAGACCCAGTACTTC
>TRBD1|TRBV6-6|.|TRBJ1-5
CASSRTGQGVVQPQHF
TGTGCCAGCAGTCGTACAGGACAGGGAGTAGTTCAGCCCCAGCATTTT
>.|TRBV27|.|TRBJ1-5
CASSFRSGGNQPQHF
TGTGCCAGCAGTTTTAGATCCGGGGGCAATCAGCCCCAGCATTTT
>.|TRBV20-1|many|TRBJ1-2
CSARGARDGRKNYGYTF
TGCAGTGCTAGAGGCGCGAGGGACGGCCGTAAGAACTATGGCTACACCTTC
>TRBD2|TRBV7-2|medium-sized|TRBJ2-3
CASTWGGGGTDTQYF
TGTGCCAGCACCTGGGGCGGGGGGGGCACAGATACGCAGTATTTT
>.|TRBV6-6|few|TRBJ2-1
CASSTGGLVYNEQFF
TGTGCCAGCAGTACGGGGGGCCTTGTCTACAATGAGCAGTTCTTC
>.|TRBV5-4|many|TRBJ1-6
CASSLEVNSPLHF
TGTGCCAGCAGCTTGGAGGTAAATTCACCCCTCCACTTT
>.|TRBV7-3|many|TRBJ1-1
CASSLTQNTEAFF
TGTGCCAGCAGCTTAACCCAGAACACTGAAGCTTTCTTT
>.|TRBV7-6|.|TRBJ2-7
CASSANTLAYEQYF
TGTGCCAGCAGCGCCAATACCCTGGCGTACGAGCAGTACTTC
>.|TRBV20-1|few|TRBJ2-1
CSARAGTRNEQFF
TGCAGTGCTAGAGCCGGGACAAGGAATGAGCAGTTCTTC
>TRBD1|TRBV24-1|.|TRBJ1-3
CATSPGDRVGNTIYF
TGTGCCACCAGTCCCGGAGACAGGGTCGGAAACACCATATATTTT
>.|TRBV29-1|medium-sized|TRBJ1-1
CSVERGNTEAFF
TGCAGCGTTGAAAGGGGGAACACTGAAGCTTTCTTT
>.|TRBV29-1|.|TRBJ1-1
CSVKTASEAFF
TGCAGCGTTAAGACGGCGTCTGAAGCTTTCTTT
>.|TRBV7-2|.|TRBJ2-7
CASSLGDFSLSYEQYF
TGTGCCAGCAGCTTAGGGGACTTCTCACTCTCCTACGAGCAGTACTTC
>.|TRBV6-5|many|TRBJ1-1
CASSYSGDKRWNTEAFF
TGTGCCAGCAGTTACTCAGGTGACAAGCGGTGGAACACTGAAGCTTTCTTT
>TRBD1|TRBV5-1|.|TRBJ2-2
CANSLQGAGELFF
TGCGCCAACAGCTTGCAGGGGGCCGGGGAGCTGTTTTTT
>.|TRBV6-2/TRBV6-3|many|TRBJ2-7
CASRGDAYEQYF
TGTGCCAGCAGAGGGGACGCCTACGAGCAGTACTTC
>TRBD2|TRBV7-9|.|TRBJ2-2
CASSEGTSGGKLFF
TGTGCCAGCAGCGAAGGGACTAGCGGGGGGAAGCTGTTTTTT
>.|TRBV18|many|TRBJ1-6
CASSPEGFGSPLHF
TGTGCCAGCTCACCAGAGGGTTTCGGTTCACCCCTCCACTTT
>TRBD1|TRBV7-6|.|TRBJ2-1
CASSQGQDGGQFF
TGTGCCAGCAGCCAGGGACAGGATGGTGGGCAGTTCTTT
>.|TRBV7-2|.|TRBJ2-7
CASSLSVYEQYF
TGTGCCAGCAGCTTAAGTGTCTACGAGCAGTACTTC
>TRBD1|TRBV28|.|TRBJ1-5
CASRRQGKQPQHF
TGTGCCAGCAGACGACAGGGCAAACAGCCCCAGCATTTT
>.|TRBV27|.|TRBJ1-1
CASKGLNTEAFF
TGTGCCAGCAAGGGATTGAACACTGAAGCTTTCTTT
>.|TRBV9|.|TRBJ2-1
CASSAVSSIDEQFF
TGTGCCAGCAGCGCCGTGTCTAGTATCGATGAGCAGTTCTTC
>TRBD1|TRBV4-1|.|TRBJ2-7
CASSPAGTGKTEQYF
TGCGCCAGCAGCCCCGCCGGGACAGGGAAAACCGAGCAGTACTTC
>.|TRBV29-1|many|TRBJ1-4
CSVVGYPNEKLFF
TGCAGCGTTGTCGGGTATCCTAATGAAAAACTGTTTTTT
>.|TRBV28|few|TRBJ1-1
CASSLARTPMNTEAFF
TGTGCCAGCAGTTTAGCCAGGACGCCCATGAACACTGAAGCTTTCTTT
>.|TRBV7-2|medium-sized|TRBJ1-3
CASSLFVSTGNTIYF
TGTGCCAGCAGCTTGTTCGTGAGCACTGGAAACACCATATATTTT
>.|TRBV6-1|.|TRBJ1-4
CASLQVVNEKLFF
TGTGCCAGCCTGCAGGTCGTTAATGAAAAACTGTTTTTT
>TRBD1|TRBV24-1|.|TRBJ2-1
CATSDSRTGQNNNEQFF
TGTGCCACCAGTGATTCTCGAACGGGACAGAACAACAATGAGCAGTTCTTC
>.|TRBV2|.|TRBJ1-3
CASSWMGLGNTIYF
TGTGCCAGCAGCTGGATGGGGTTGGGAAACACCATATATTTT
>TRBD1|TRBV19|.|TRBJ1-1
CASSRGGGGPPRNTEAFF
TGTGCCAGTAGTAGAGGGGGCGGGGGACCCCCGAGGAACACTGAAGCTTTCTTT
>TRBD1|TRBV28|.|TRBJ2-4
CTTEDRGNIQYF
TGTACCACCGAGGACAGGGGGAACATTCAGTACTTC
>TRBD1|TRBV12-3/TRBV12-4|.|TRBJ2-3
CASSLWDSLTDTQYF
TGTGCCAGCAGTTTATGGGACAGTTTGACAGATACGCAGTATTTT
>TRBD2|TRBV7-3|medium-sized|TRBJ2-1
CASSLVGRGGSYNEQFF
TGTGCCAGCAGCTTAGTGGGGAGGGGAGGATCCTACAATGAGCAGTTCTTC
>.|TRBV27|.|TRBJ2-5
CASSSQGPRTQYF
TGTGCCAGCAGTTCACAGGGACCGAGAACCCAGTACTTC
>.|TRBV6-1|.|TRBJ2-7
CASSEGPRYEQYF
TGTGCCAGCAGTGAAGGGCCTCGCTACGAGCAGTACTTC
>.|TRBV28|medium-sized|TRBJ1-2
CASSFSSSYGYTF
TGTGCCAGCAGTTTTTCGTCTTCCTATGGCTACACCTTC
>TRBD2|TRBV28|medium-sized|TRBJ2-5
CASSLESGTSLHQETQYF
TGTGCCAGCAGTTTAGAGTCAGGGACTAGCCTCCACCAAGAGACCCAGTACTTC
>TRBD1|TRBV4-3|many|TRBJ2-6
CASSRDRGSGANVLTF
TGCGCCAGCAGCCGAGACAGGGGGTCGGGGGCCAACGTCCTGACTTTC
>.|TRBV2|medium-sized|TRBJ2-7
CASSESKQYF
TGTGCCAGCAGTGAAAGCAAGCAGTACTTC
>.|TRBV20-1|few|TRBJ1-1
CSARVDRNTEAFF
TGCAGTGCTAGGGTAGACAGGAACACTGAAGCTTTCTTT
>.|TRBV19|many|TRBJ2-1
CASHQDRAYNEQFF
TGTGCCAGTCATCAGGACAGAGCCTACAATGAGCAGTTCTTC
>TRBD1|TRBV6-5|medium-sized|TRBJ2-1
CASSLNPGGARNEQFF
TGTGCCAGCAGCCTCAATCCAGGGGGCGCCCGGAATGAGCAGTTCTTC